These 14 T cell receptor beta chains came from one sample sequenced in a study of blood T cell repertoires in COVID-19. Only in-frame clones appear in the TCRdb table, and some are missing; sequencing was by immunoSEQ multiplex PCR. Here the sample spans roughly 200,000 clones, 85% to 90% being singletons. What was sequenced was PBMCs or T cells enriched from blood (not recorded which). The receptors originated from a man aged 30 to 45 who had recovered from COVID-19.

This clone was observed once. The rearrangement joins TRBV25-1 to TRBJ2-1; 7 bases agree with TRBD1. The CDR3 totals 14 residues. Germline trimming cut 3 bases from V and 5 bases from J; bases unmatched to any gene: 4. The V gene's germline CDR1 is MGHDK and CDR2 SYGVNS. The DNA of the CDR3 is TGTGCCAGCAGTGAGACAGGGTTCCACAATGAGCAGTTCTTC. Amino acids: CASSETGFHNEQFF.

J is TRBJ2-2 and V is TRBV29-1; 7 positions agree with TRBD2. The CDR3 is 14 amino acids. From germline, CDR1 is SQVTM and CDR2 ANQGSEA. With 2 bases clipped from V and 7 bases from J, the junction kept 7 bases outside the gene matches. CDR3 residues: CSVEMWEGHGELFF. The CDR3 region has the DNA TGCAGCGTTGAAATGTGGGAGGGCCACGGGGAGCTGTTTTTT.

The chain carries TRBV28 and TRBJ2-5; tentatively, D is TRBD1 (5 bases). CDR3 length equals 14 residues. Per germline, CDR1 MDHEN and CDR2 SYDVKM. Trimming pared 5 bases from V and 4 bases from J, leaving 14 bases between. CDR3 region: CASSPNDRRETQYF. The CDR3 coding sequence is TGTGCCAGCAGTCCAAACGACAGACGAGAGACCCAGTACTTC.

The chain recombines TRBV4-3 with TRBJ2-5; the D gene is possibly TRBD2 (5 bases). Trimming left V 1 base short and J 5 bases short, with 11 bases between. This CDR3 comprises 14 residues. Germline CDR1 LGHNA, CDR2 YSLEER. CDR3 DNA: TGCGCCAGCAGCCAAGGGCTAGCTGCGGAGACCCAGTACTTC. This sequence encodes CASSQGLAAETQYF.

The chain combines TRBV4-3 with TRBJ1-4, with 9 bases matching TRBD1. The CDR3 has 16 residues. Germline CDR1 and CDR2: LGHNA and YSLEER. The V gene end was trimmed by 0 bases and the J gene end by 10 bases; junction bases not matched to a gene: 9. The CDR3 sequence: CASSQDPYRGLVKLFF. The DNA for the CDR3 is TGCGCCAGCAGCCAAGATCCCTACAGGGGGCTGGTAAAACTGTTTTTT.

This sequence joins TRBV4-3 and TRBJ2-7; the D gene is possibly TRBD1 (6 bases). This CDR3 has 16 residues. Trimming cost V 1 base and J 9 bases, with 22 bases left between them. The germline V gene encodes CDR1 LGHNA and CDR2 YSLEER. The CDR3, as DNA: TGCGCCAGCAGCCAAGGTCGACAGGTGTATTCGGCGTGGCAGTACTTC. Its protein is CASSQGRQVYSAWQYF.

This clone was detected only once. This CDR3 is CASSLGTGGSYGYTF. CDR3 coding DNA: TGTGCCAGCAGCTTAGGGACAGGGGGAAGCTATGGCTACACCTTC. The gene calls are TRBV7-8 and TRBJ1-2, with TRBD1 matching 10 bases. The germline V gene has CDR1 SGHVS and CDR2 FQNEAQ. This CDR3 contains 15 residues. The V segment lost 1 base and the J segment 4 bases; nucleotides outside the gene matches: 3.

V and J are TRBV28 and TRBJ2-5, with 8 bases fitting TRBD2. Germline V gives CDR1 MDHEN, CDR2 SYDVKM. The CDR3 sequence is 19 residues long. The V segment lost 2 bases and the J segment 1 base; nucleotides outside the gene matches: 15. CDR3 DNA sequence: TGTGCCAGCAGTTTAAGTCTAGCGGGCGGCGAACTTATCCAAGAGACCCAGTACTTC. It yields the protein CASSLSLAGGELIQETQYF.

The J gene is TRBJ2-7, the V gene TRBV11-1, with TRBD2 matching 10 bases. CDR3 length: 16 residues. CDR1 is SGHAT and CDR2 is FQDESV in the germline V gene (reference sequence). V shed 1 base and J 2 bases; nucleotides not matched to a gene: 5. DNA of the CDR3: TGTGCCAGCAGCTTAGGGGGGACTAGCGTTCCCTACGAGCAGTACTTC. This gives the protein CASSLGGTSVPYEQYF.

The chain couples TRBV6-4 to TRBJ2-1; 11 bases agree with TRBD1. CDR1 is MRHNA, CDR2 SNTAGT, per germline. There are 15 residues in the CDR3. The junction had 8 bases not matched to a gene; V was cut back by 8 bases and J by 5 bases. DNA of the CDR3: TGTGCCAGCCCAGTCCCGGGACAGGGGGACAATGAGCAGTTCTTC. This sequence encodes CASPVPGQGDNEQFF.

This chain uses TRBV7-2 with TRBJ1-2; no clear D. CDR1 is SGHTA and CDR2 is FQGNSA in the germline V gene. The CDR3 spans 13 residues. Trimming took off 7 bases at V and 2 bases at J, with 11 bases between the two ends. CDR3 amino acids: CASTLSPNYGYTF. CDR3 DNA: TGTGCCAGCACTCTCTCCCCGAACTATGGCTACACCTTC.

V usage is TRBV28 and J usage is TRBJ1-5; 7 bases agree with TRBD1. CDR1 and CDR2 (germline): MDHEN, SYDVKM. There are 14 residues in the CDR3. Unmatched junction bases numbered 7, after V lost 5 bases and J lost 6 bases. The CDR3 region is CASSEQGLGQPQHF. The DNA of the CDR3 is TGTGCCAGCAGTGAACAGGGGCTGGGTCAGCCCCAGCATTTT.

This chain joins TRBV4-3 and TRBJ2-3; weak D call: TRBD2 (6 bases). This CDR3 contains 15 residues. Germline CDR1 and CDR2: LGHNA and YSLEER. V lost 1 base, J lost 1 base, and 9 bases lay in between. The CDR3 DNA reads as TGCGCCAGCAGCCAAGGGCGGGAACGCACAGATACGCAGTATTTT. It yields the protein CASSQGRERTDTQYF.

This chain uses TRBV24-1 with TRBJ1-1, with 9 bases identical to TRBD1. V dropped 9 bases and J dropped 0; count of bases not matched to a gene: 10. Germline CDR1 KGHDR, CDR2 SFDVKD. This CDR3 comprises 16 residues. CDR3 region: CATPGTGWFLNTEAFF. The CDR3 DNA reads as TGTGCCACCCCCGGGACAGGGTGGTTTTTGAACACTGAAGCTTTCTTT.